Listed below are T cell receptor beta chains from one sample, sequenced in a study of beta chain features in type 1 diabetes. Method: immunoSEQ multiplex PCR; TCRdb's copy keeps in-frame clones and lacks some. The data contain 350,000 to 450,000 clones, about 15% of them singletons. Sequencing input: naive CD4+ T cells from blood. The receptor set was obtained from a man aged 25-45 years in good health. Each CDR3 is given with its conserved first and last residue. Each record gives: V gene, J gene, clone size, D gene, CDR3 protein, CDR3 DNA. The D gene is left open where the match is weak. Clone sizes are given selectively: once, few, many, or a class where the clone is expanded.

TRBV12-5	TRBJ1-4	-	TRBD1	CASGLDHRGEKLFF	TGTGCTAGTGGTTTGGACCACAGGGGGGAAAAACTGTTTTTT
TRBV20-1	TRBJ2-7	-	-	CSVTELYEQYF	TGCAGTGTGACCGAACTGTACGAGCAGTACTTC
TRBV10-3	TRBJ2-7	-	-	CATKGAQGGPYEQYF	TGTGCCACGAAAGGCGCACAGGGAGGACCCTACGAGCAGTACTTC
TRBV4-1	TRBJ1-5	few	-	CASSQVRRNQPQHF	TGCGCCAGCAGCCAAGTTCGCAGGAATCAGCCCCAGCATTTT
TRBV7-2	TRBJ2-3	-	-	CASSRQGRGADTQYF	TGTGCCAGCAGCAGACAGGGGCGGGGGGCAGATACGCAGTATTTT
TRBV10-3	TRBJ2-7	-	-	CAISVRVGEQYF	TGTGCCATCAGTGTAAGGGTTGGCGAGCAGTACTTC
TRBV9	TRBJ2-1	-	-	CASSVAPASPVGQFF	TGTGCCAGCAGCGTAGCCCCGGCGTCTCCTGTTGGGCAGTTCTTC
TRBV29-1	TRBJ2-1	few	TRBD1	CSVRYRVRGPDNEQFF	TGCAGCGTTCGGTATCGCGTCAGGGGGCCCGACAATGAGCAGTTCTTC
TRBV9	TRBJ1-6	-	-	CASSVEPGGNSPLHF	TGTGCCAGCAGCGTAGAACCCGGGGGAAATTCACCCCTCCACTTT
TRBV29-1	TRBJ1-1	-	-	CSVGPLGRSNTEAFF	TGCAGCGTTGGCCCCTTGGGGCGTTCGAACACTGAAGCTTTCTTT
TRBV23-1	TRBJ2-6	few	-	CASSPNRDTESSGANVLTF	TGCGCCAGCAGTCCTAACCGGGACACAGAAAGCTCTGGGGCCAACGTCCTGACTTTC
TRBV6-5	TRBJ1-6	-	TRBD1	CASSRDRGLSPLHF	TGTGCCAGCAGCCGCGACAGGGGGCTTTCACCCCTCCACTTT
TRBV20-1	TRBJ2-3	-	-	CSVRTDTQYF	TGCAGTGTACGGACAGATACGCAGTATTTT
TRBV7-8	TRBJ2-5	-	-	CASSLTPGPETQYF	TGTGCCAGCAGCTTAACGCCGGGCCCCGAGACCCAGTACTTC
TRBV19	TRBJ2-1	-	TRBD2	CASRTTSGTYNEQFF	TGTGCCAGTAGGACGACTAGCGGAACCTACAATGAGCAGTTCTTC
TRBV15	TRBJ2-5	-	TRBD2	CATSGLAGETQYF	TGTGCCACCAGTGGATTAGCGGGAGAGACCCAGTACTTC
TRBV30	TRBJ1-4	few	-	CAWSVSLTLRNEKLFF	TGTGCCTGGAGTGTAAGCCTGACTCTTCGTAATGAAAAACTGTTTTTT
TRBV30	TRBJ2-3	few	TRBD2	CASYPGLGTQYF	TGTGCCTCTTATCCGGGACTAGGGACTCAGTATTTT
TRBV5-1	TRBJ2-5	-	-	CASSSRVGGETQYF	TGCGCCAGCAGCTCGCGGGTGGGTGGAGAGACCCAGTACTTC
TRBV9	TRBJ2-3	-	-	CASSVETAGDTQYF	TGTGCCAGCAGCGTAGAAACTGCAGGGGATACGCAGTATTTT
TRBV7-2	TRBJ2-3	few	-	CASSGGLDTQYF	TGTGCCAGCAGCGGGGGCTTGGATACGCAGTATTTT
TRBV29-1	TRBJ2-1	-	-	CSVESSYNEQFF	TGCAGCGTTGAATCCTCGTACAATGAGCAGTTCTTC
TRBV19	TRBJ1-2	-	-	CASSRANYGYTF	TGTGCCAGTAGCAGGGCTAACTATGGCTACACCTTC
TRBV2	TRBJ2-1	few	-	CASSLGGNEQFF	TGTGCCAGCAGCCTGGGGGGCAATGAGCAGTTCTTC
TRBV5-1	TRBJ1-5	few	-	CASSLDGNSNQPQHF	TGCGCCAGCAGCTTGGATGGTAATAGCAATCAGCCCCAGCATTTT
TRBV4-3	TRBJ2-7	-	-	CASSQDWAGVFEEQYF	TGCGCCAGCAGCCAAGATTGGGCAGGGGTCTTTGAAGAGCAGTACTTC
TRBV7-9	TRBJ2-5	-	-	CASSRYGGTQETQYF	TGTGCCAGCAGTCGATATGGGGGGACCCAAGAGACCCAGTACTTC
TRBV7-2	TRBJ1-4	-	-	CASSLSATNEKLFF	TGTGCCAGCAGCTTATCCGCAACTAATGAAAAACTGTTTTTT
TRBV6-6	TRBJ2-5	-	TRBD2	CASSYSGRGYQETQYF	TGTGCCAGCAGTTACTCGGGGCGGGGGTACCAAGAGACCCAGTACTTC
TRBV5-1	TRBJ2-2	few	-	CASSLDSSGELFF	TGCGCCAGCAGCTTGGATTCTAGCGGGGAGCTGTTTTTT
TRBV7-6	TRBJ2-5	-	TRBD2	CASSLGVAGRGTQYF	TGTGCCAGCAGCTTAGGTGTAGCGGGGAGGGGGACCCAGTACTTC
TRBV5-1	TRBJ2-3	few	-	CASSLRSGISDTQYF	TGCGCCAGCAGCTTGAGATCAGGGATTTCAGATACGCAGTATTTT
TRBV15	TRBJ2-1	-	TRBD2	CATSIFPASGNPDEQFF	TGTGCCACCAGCATATTTCCGGCTAGCGGGAATCCCGATGAGCAGTTCTTC
TRBV19	TRBJ1-2	-	-	CASSMTVNYGYTF	TGTGCCAGTAGTATGACAGTTAACTATGGCTACACCTTC
TRBV9	TRBJ2-3	-	TRBD1	CASTRQGAADTQYF	TGTGCCAGCACCCGACAGGGGGCAGCGGATACGCAGTATTTT
TRBV9	TRBJ2-7	few	-	CASSVGPSYEQYF	TGTGCCAGCAGCGTAGGACCCTCCTACGAGCAGTACTTC
TRBV30	TRBJ1-4	few	-	CAWSPLARHEKLFF	TGTGCCTGGAGTCCGTTGGCCCGGCATGAAAAACTGTTTTTT
TRBV25-1	TRBJ2-1	few	-	CASSEYLGNEQFF	TGTGCCAGCAGTGAATACTTGGGGAATGAGCAGTTCTTC